The 27 T cell receptor beta chains below all came from one sample that was sequenced in a study of blood T cells in healthy people across ages. Primers used in a second PCR of roughly 6 to 11 cycles were a sample-barcoded 5' primer and a J-beta primer mix. One entry per CDR3 protein, called by TCRdb with MiXCR from the 5' RACE reads. This table has some 700,000 distinct CDR3 sequences, over 20% appearing once. Specimen: blood. All receptors come from an older man in good health.

This chain uses TRBV14 with TRBJ2-1; TRBD2 might be the D (6 bases). CDR1 and CDR2 (germline): SGHDN, FVKESK. Trimming removed 1 base at V and 9 bases at J, with 13 bases between. This CDR3 comprises 14 residues. The CDR3 DNA reads TGTGCCAGCAGCCAAGTAGCGGTCGAGGGTGAGCAGTTCTTC. This sequence encodes CASSQVAVEGEQFF. The whole variable domain, remainder taken from reference TRBV14 and TRBJ2-1, is EAGVTQFPSHSVIEKGQTVTLRCDPISGHDNLYWYRRVMGKEIKFLLHFVKESKQDESGMPNNRFLAERTGGTYSTLKVQPAELEDSGVYFCASSQVAVEGEQFFGPGTRLTVL.

The CDR3 nucleotides are TGTGCCAGCAGCTATACAGGGTATCAGCCCCAGCATTTT. It yields the protein CASSYTGYQPQHF. The chain employs TRBV7-2 and TRBJ1-5, with D tentatively TRBD1 (6 bases). This CDR3 is built from 13 residues. V was cut by 4 bases and J by 5 bases, with 9 bases left in between. Germline CDR1 and CDR2: SGHTA and FQGNSA. The complete variable domain, with remaining parts taken from reference TRBV7-2 and TRBJ1-5, reads GAGVSQSPSNKVTEKGKDVELRCDPISGHTALYWYRQSLGQGLEFLIYFQGNSAPDKSGLPSDRFSAERTGGSVSTLTIQRTQQEDSAVYLCASSYTGYQPQHFGDGTRLSIL.

V gene TRBV24-1 combines with J gene TRBJ2-5, with TRBD1 matching over 9 bases. The DNA end is a closer match to TRBJ2-7, so the J assignment may be wrong. CDR3 length equals 14 residues. CDR1 and CDR2 from the germline V gene are KGHDR and SFDVKD. CDR3: CATSGTGATYEQYF. The DNA for the CDR3 is TGTGCCACCAGTGGGACAGGGGCTACCTACGAGCAGTACTTC.

The V gene is TRBV7-9, the J gene TRBJ1-1; tentative D call: TRBD1 (5 bases). V gave up 3 bases and J gave up 1 base, with 12 bases separating them. Germline-derived CDR1 and CDR2 are SEHNR and FQNEAQ (reference sequence). The CDR3 length is 15 residues. The CDR3 region has the DNA TGTGCCAGCAGCTTTCCCGGGACCTCGAACACTGAAGCTTTCTTT. Translation gives CASSFPGTSNTEAFF.

This clonotype was recorded at least ten times. The V call is TRBV13, the J call TRBJ2-1; 10 nucleotides match TRBD2. Germline-derived CDR1 and CDR2 are PRHDT and FYEKMQ (reference sequence). This CDR3 contains 16 residues. Unmatched junction bases numbered 7, after V lost 0 bases and J lost 8 bases. The CDR3 here is CASSLGPLAGVDEQFF. The CDR3 DNA is TGTGCCAGCAGCTTAGGCCCCCTAGCGGGGGTAGATGAGCAGTTCTTC.

The V gene is TRBV6-6, the J gene TRBJ1-5; the match to TRBD1 covers 8 bases. J gave up 7 bases and V 5 bases, and 13 bases lay outside the gene matches. CDR1 MNHNY and CDR2 SVGAGI come from the germline V gene (reference sequence). The CDR3 runs 16 residues. For the CDR3, the DNA is TGTGCCAGCAGTCCGAACATCGCAGGGGGCAGCCAGCCCCAGCATTTT. This gives the protein CASSPNIAGGSQPQHF.

J is TRBJ1-4 and V is TRBV18; D is unclear. Deletions cut 2 bases from V and 7 bases from J, with 14 bases between. This CDR3 region has 15 residues. CDR1 and CDR2 from the germline V gene are KGHSH and LQKENI. The CDR3 nucleotides are TGTGCCAGCTCACCAAGGCCCCCGGGCGGTGAAAAACTGTTTTTT. It is translated as CASSPRPPGGEKLFF.

This clonotype occurred a few times. As DNA, the CDR3 is TGCAGCGTTGATATGGGGGCTGAAGCTTTCTTT. It yields the protein CSVDMGAEAFF. This rearrangement joins TRBV29-1 to TRBJ1-1; a weak D match, TRBD1 (5 bases). Germline V gives CDR1 SQVTM, CDR2 ANQGSEA. The CDR3 loop spans 11 amino acids. V lost 3 bases and J lost 6, with 8 bases in between.

The J gene is TRBJ1-2, the V gene TRBV5-6; D not resolved. Per the germline V gene, CDR1 is SGHDT and CDR2 is YYEEEE. V lost 0 bases and J 9 bases, leaving 18 bases between the germline ends. CDR3 size: 15 residues. The CDR3 DNA reads as TGTGCCAGCAGCTTGGCCGGGAAGGCGCGATATCGCTACACCTTC. Protein product: CASSLAGKARYRYTF.

The chain employs TRBV5-1 and TRBJ1-2, with D perhaps matching TRBD1 (6 bases). There are 16 residues in the CDR3. CDR1 is SGHRS and CDR2 is YFSETQ in the germline V gene. Trimming left V 3 bases short and J 5 bases short, with 20 bases between. The CDR3 protein is CASSSGGGQPFYGYTF. The CDR3 DNA reads as TGCGCCAGCAGCTCCGGGGGCGGGCAGCCTTTTTATGGCTACACCTTC. The whole variable domain, remainder taken from reference TRBV5-1 and TRBJ1-2, is KAGVTQTPRYLIKTRGQQVTLSCSPISGHRSVSWYQQTPGQGLQFLFEYFSETQRNKGNFPGRFSGRQFSNSRSEMNVSTLELGDSALYLCASSSGGGQPFYGYTFGSGTRLTVV.

The V call is TRBV12-3 or TRBV12-4, the J call TRBJ2-1, with D tentatively TRBD2 (7 bases). V lost 3 bases, J lost 1 base, and 13 bases lay in between. This CDR3 contains 16 residues. The CDR3 DNA sequence: TGTGCCAGCAGTTTGGGGGGGGCCATATCCTACAATGAGCAGTTCTTC. It encodes CASSLGGAISYNEQFF.

The chain combines TRBV6-6 with TRBJ1-2; 10 nucleotides line up with TRBD1. The trim removed 2 bases at V and 4 bases at J, leaving 7 bases unmatched. Germline assignment: CDR1 MNHNY and CDR2 SVGAGI (reference sequence). CDR3 length: 16 residues. CDR3 loop: CASSYGGQGVGYGYTF. The CDR3 bases are TGTGCCAGCAGTTACGGCGGACAGGGGGTGGGCTATGGCTACACCTTC.

The rearrangement uses TRBV29-1 and TRBJ2-7; 8 bases fit TRBD2. CDR1 and CDR2 (germline): SQVTM, ANQGSEA. Trimming took 4 bases from V and 0 from J; bases not matched to a gene: 8. This CDR3 region has 15 residues. CDR3 in DNA: TGCAGCGTTGTTTCGGGACTAGTGAGCTCCTACGAGCAGTACTTC. As protein: CSVVSGLVSSYEQYF.

This clonotype has just a few counts. V usage is TRBV7-2 and J usage is TRBJ2-3; 10 bases line up with TRBD2. This CDR3 is built from 14 residues. CDR1 and CDR2 from the germline V gene are SGHTA and FQGNSA. V was clipped by 5 bases and J by 5 bases; unmatched bases: 4. As DNA, the CDR3 is TGTGCCAGCAGCCCTAGCGGGAGTCAAGATACGCAGTATTTT. Amino acid sequence: CASSPSGSQDTQYF.

This clonotype was observed a handful of times. The rearrangement uses TRBV12-3 or TRBV12-4 and TRBJ2-2; 13 bases line up with TRBD2. This CDR3 has 16 amino acids. The J segment lost 2 bases and the V segment lost 5 bases, leaving 2 bases of the junction unmatched. CDR3 sequence: CASSPGLAGNTGELFF. The CDR3 DNA reads TGTGCCAGCAGTCCGGGACTAGCGGGAAACACCGGGGAGCTGTTTTTT.

The chain combines TRBV27 with TRBJ1-4; no definite D call. The CDR3 totals 11 residues. Per the germline V gene, CDR1 is MNHEY and CDR2 is SMNVEV (reference sequence). This chain's CDR3 is CAHSTNEKLFF. The DNA of the CDR3 is TGTGCACACTCTACTAATGAAAAACTGTTTTTT.

This clonotype has more than one count but fewer than ten. The chain has TRBV12-3 or TRBV12-4 and TRBJ2-3; D assignment may be TRBD1 or TRBD2 (5 bases each). Deletions cut 3 bases from V and 5 bases from J, with 15 bases between. CDR3 length equals 15 residues. The CDR3 sequence is CASSLLGREGDTQYF. For the CDR3, the DNA is TGTGCCAGCAGTTTGTTGGGACGAGAAGGAGATACGCAGTATTTT.

The chain combines TRBV18 with TRBJ1-2; 9 nucleotides match TRBD1. With V trimmed by 1 base and J by 8 bases, 14 bases remained unmatched. The CDR3 spans 17 residues. From germline, CDR1 is KGHSH and CDR2 LQKENI. The CDR3 coding sequence is TGTGCCAGCTCACCACTATCCTCGGGACAGGGTGTCGGAGGCTACACCTTC. Translating gives CASSPLSSGQGVGGYTF.

The chain uses TRBV29-1 and TRBJ1-5; no clear D gene. There are 13 residues in the CDR3. V dropped 5 bases and J dropped 4 bases, with 12 bases sitting between them. Germline V gene lookup returns CDR1 SQVTM and CDR2 ANQGSEA. The CDR3 here is CSVLVRGNQPQHF. DNA for the CDR3: TGCAGCGTTCTCGTTCGTGGGAATCAGCCCCAGCATTTT.

The table lists this clonotype with a few counts. The chain combines TRBV7-9 with TRBJ1-1; unclear D gene. CDR3 length: 15 amino acids. V lost 5 bases, J lost 1 base, and 14 bases lay in between. Germline CDR1 SEHNR, CDR2 FQNEAQ (reference sequence). CDR3 coding DNA: TGTGCCAGCAGCGCGGGTCCCAGAGGGAACACTGAAGCTTTCTTT. Translating gives CASSAGPRGNTEAFF.

This clonotype was counted between two and nine times. The CDR3 protein is CASSQGRVLSQGDTGELFF. The CDR3 bases are TGTGCCAGCAGCCAAGGAAGGGTCCTTTCCCAGGGGGACACCGGGGAGCTGTTTTTT. The chain employs TRBV3-1 and TRBJ2-2; 7 bases are shared with TRBD1. V dropped 1 base and J dropped 3; count of bases not matched to a gene: 14. CDR3 length equals 19 residues. Germline V gene lookup returns CDR1 LGHDT and CDR2 YNNKEL (reference sequence).

This clonotype was detected only once. This chain joins TRBV20-1 and TRBJ1-1, with D hard to call. The CDR3 is 11 amino acids. V was pared by 5 bases and J by 3 bases, with 7 bases between. The germline CDR1 and CDR2 sequences are DFQATT and SNEGSKA (reference sequence). CDR3: CSAWRDTEAFF. CDR3 bases: TGCAGTGCTTGGAGGGACACTGAAGCTTTCTTT.

The chain couples TRBV12-3 or TRBV12-4 to TRBJ2-3; tentative D call: TRBD2 (6 bases). The CDR3 totals 16 residues. V was trimmed by 4 bases and J by 0 bases, leaving 14 bases between them. The CDR3, as DNA: TGTGCCAGCAGTTCCGCGGGACTCCCTAGCACAGATACGCAGTATTTT. This gives the protein CASSSAGLPSTDTQYF.

V usage is TRBV29-1 and J usage is TRBJ2-3, with D perhaps matching TRBD1 (6 bases). The CDR3 length is 14 residues. V gave up 7 bases and J gave up 0 bases, with 14 bases separating them. CDR1 and CDR2 (germline): SQVTM, ANQGSEA. In DNA, the CDR3 is TGCAGCGATCAAACAGGGATTAGCACAGATACGCAGTATTTT. Its translation: CSDQTGISTDTQYF.

Turning to this clonotype: Mismatch with germline at one junction end may stem from a read error. The chain links TRBV14 to TRBJ1-5; D remains unclear. Germline lookup yields CDR1 SGHDN and CDR2 FVKESK. This CDR3 region has 14 residues. CDR3 sequence reads: CTSSQIQLNQPQHF. The CDR3 DNA is TGTACCAGCAGCCAAATTCAGCTCAATCAGCCCCAGCATTTT.

V gene TRBV3-1 combines with J gene TRBJ2-7; a possible D gene is TRBD1 (5 bases). This CDR3 comprises 14 residues. Germline V lookup: CDR1 LGHDT, CDR2 YNNKEL (reference sequence). V lost 0 bases, J lost 5 bases, and 11 bases lay in between. CDR3: CASSQDRARHEQYF. The DNA for the CDR3 is TGTGCCAGCAGCCAAGACAGGGCGAGGCACGAGCAGTACTTC.

The chain has TRBV5-1 and TRBJ2-5, with 11 bases identical to TRBD2. The DNA end is a closer match to TRBJ2-1, so the J assignment may be wrong. This CDR3 region has 16 residues. Germline CDR1 is SGHRS and CDR2 is YFSETQ. The CDR3 DNA sequence: TGCGCCAGCAGCTTGCGTACTAGCGGGAGTCTGCGCGAGCAGTTCTTC. This gives the protein CASSLRTSGSLREQFF.